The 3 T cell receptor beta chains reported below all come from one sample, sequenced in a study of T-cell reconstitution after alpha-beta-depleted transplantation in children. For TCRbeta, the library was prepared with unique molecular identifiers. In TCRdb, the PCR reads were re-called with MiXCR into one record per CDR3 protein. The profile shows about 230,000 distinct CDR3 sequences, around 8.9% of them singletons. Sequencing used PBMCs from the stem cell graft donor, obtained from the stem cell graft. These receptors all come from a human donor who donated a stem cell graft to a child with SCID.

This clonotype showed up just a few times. The CDR3: CASSISGTSGGAENEQFF. CDR3 bases: TGTGCCAGCAGCATATCCGGGACTAGCGGGGGGGCCGAAAATGAGCAGTTCTTC. The chain links TRBV5-5 to TRBJ2-1, with TRBD2 identical over 16 bases. CDR3 length equals 18 residues. Germline V gene lookup returns CDR1 SGHKS and CDR2 YYEKEE (reference sequence). Trimming at V came to 4 bases and at J to 7 bases, leaving 11 bases not matched to a gene.

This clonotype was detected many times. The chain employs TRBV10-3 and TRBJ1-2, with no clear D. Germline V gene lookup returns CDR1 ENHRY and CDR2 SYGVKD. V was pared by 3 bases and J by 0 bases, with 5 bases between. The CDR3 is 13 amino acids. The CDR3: CAISERANYGYTF. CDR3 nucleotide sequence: TGTGCCATCAGTGAAAGAGCTAACTATGGCTACACCTTC.

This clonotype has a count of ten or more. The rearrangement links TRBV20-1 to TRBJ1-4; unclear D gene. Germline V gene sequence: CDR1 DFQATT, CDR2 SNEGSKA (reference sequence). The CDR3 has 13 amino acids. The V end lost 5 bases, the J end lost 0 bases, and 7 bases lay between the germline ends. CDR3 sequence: CSARTSTNEKLFF. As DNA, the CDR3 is TGCAGTGCTCGGACCTCAACTAATGAAAAACTGTTTTTT.